The sample holds one count of the clone carrying this T cell receptor (beta chain). Its antigen is not known. The sample is drawn from a study of cytomegalovirus exposure and HLA in healthy donors. Whole-study context: About 80 million unique TCR sequences came from HLA-typed donors in an early release.

The CDR3 has 16 amino acids. J lost 2 bases, V lost 0 bases, and 2 bases had no gene match. The germline V gene encodes CDR1 SGHRS and CDR2 YFSETQ. PCR involved 60 Vbeta and 13 Jbeta primers. The protocol was immunoSEQ multiplex PCR, while the TCRdb copy is restricted to in-frame clones and leaves out a portion. The sample includes approximately 140,000 clones, around 76% of them seen just once. Study-wide points: It was reported that the classifier diagnosed cytomegalovirus status with high specificity and sensitivity in both the original and validation cohorts. In a later analysis, a genetic analysis reported fewer productive-TCR N-insertions in an Asian-associated ancestry cluster than the cohort average. Near-uniform donor sequencing depth was presumed by presence/absence analyses.

This receptor was obtained from a male donor in good health and CMV-seronegative. The sequenced sample was PBMCs. The chain is built from TRBV5-1 and TRBJ2-3, with TRBD2 matching over 11 bases. The CDR3 DNA is TGCGCCAGCAGCTTGGCTAGCGGGGGGAACACAGATACGCAGTATTTT. Its translation is CASSLASGGNTDTQYF. Combining the CDR3 with reference TRBV5-1 and TRBJ2-3 gives the whole variable domain KAGVTQTPRYLIKTRGQQVTLSCSPISGHRSVSWYQQTPGQGLQFLFEYFSETQRNKGNFPGRFSGRQFSNSRSEMNVSTLELGDSALYLCASSLASGGNTDTQYFGPGTRLTVL.